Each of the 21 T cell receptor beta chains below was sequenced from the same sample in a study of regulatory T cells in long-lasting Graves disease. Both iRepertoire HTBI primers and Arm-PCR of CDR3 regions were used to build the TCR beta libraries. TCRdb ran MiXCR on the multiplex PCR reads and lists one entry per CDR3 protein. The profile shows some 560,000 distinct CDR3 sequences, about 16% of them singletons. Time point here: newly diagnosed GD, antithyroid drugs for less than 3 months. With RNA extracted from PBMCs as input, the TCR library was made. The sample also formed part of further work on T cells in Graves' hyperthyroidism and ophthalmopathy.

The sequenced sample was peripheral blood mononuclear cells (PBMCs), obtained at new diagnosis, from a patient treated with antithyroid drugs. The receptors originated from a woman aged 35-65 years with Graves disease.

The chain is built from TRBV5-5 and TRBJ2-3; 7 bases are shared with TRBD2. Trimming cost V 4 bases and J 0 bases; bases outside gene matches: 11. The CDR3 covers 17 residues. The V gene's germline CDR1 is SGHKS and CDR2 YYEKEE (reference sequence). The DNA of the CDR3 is TGTGCCAGCAGCCCCCCTTTGGGGGGGACTAGCACAGATACGCAGTATTTT. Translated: CASSPPLGGTSTDTQYF.

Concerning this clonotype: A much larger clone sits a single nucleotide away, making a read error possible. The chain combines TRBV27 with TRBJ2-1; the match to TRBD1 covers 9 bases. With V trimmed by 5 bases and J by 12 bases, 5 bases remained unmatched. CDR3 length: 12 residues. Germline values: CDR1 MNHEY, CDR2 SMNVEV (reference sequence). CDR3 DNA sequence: TGTGCCAGCAGTGCGACAGGGGGTGCGCAGTTCTTC. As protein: CASSATGGAQFF.

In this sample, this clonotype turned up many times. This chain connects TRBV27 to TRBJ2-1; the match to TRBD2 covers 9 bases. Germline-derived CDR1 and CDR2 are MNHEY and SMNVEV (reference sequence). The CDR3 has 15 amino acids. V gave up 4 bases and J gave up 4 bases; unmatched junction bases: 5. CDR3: CASSSGLAFYNEQFF. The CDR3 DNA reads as TGTGCCAGCAGTTCTGGACTAGCGTTTTACAATGAGCAGTTCTTC.

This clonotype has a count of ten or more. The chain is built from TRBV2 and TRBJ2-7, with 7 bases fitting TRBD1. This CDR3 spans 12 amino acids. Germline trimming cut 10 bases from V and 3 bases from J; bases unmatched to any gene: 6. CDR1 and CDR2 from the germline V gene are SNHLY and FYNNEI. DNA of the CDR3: TGTGCCACCCGCCGGGACAGCTACGAGCAGTACTTC. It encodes CATRRDSYEQYF.

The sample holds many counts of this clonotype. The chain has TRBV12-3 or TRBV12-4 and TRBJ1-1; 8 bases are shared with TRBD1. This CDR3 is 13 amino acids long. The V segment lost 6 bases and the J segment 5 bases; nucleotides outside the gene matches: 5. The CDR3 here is CASRTGVRTEAFF. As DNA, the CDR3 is TGTGCCAGCAGGACAGGGGTAAGGACTGAAGCTTTCTTT.

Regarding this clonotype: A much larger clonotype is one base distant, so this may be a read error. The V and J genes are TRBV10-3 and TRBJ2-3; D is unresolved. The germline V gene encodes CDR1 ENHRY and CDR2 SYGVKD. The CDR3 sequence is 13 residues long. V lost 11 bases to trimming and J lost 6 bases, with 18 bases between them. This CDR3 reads CAVSLAGVDTQYF. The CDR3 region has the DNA TGTGCCGTCTCTCTGGCTGGAGTGGATACGCAGTATTTT.

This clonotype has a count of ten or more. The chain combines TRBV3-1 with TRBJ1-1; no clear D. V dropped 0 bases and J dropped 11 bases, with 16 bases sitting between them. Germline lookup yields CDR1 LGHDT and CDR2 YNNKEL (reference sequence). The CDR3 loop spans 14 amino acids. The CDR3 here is CASSQEGRPSDAFF. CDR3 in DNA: TGTGCCAGCAGCCAAGAGGGCAGGCCGTCCGACGCTTTCTTT.

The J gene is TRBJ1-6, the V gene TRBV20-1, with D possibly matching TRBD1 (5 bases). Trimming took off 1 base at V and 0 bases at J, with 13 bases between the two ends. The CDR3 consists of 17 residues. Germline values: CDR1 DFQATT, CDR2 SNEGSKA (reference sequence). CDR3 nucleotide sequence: TGCAGTGCTAGAGGGGGCGGAGTGAGCTCCTATAATTCACCCCTCCACTTT. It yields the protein CSARGGGVSSYNSPLHF.

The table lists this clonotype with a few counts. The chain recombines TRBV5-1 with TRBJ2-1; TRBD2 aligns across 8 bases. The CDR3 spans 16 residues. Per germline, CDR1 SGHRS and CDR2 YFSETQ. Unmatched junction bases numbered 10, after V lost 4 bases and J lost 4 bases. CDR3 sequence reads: CASSPEPGGQYNEQFF. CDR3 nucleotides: TGCGCCAGCAGCCCGGAACCGGGGGGGCAGTACAATGAGCAGTTCTTC. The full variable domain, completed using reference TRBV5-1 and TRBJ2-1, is KAGVTQTPRYLIKTRGQQVTLSCSPISGHRSVSWYQQTPGQGLQFLFEYFSETQRNKGNFPGRFSGRQFSNSRSEMNVSTLELGDSALYLCASSPEPGGQYNEQFFGPGTRLTVL.

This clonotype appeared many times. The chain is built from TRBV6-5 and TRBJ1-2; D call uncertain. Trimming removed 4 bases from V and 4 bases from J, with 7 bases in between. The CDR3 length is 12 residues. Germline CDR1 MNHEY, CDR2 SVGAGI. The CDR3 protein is CASSSHSYGYTF. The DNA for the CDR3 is TGTGCCAGCAGTTCGCACAGCTATGGCTACACCTTC.

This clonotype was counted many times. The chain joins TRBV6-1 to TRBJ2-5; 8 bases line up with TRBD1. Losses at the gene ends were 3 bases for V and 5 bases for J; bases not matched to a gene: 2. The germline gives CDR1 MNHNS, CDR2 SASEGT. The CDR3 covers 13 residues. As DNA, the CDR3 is TGTGCCAGCAGTGATAACAGGGGGGAGACCCAGTACTTC. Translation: CASSDNRGETQYF.

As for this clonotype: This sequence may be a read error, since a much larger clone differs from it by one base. The CDR3 loop is CASSQTGTGGENQYF. The CDR3 nucleotides read TGTGCCAGCAGCCAAACCGGGACAGGGGGGGAGAACCAGTACTTC. The chain joins TRBV3-1 to TRBJ2-1; TRBD1 matches 11 bases. The J call may not be correct, given that the DNA end is closer to TRBJ2-5. The CDR3 extends over 15 amino acids. Germline assignment: CDR1 LGHDT and CDR2 YNNKEL (reference sequence).

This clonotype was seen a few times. CDR3: CASSLSRTALTYEQYF. The CDR3 bases are TGTGCCAGCAGTTTATCGAGGACAGCCCTTACCTACGAGCAGTACTTC. J is TRBJ2-7 and V is TRBV27, with a possible D match to TRBD1 (6 bases). The CDR3 runs to 16 residues. V was cut by 0 bases and J by 2 bases, with 14 bases left in between. Per germline, CDR1 MNHEY and CDR2 SMNVEV (reference sequence).

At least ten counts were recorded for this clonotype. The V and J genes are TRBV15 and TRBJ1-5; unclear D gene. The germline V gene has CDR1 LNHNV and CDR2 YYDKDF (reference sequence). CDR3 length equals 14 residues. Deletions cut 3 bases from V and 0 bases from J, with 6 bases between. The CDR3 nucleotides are TGTGCCACCAGCAGGGGGATTAGCAATCAGCCCCAGCATTTT. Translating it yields CATSRGISNQPQHF.

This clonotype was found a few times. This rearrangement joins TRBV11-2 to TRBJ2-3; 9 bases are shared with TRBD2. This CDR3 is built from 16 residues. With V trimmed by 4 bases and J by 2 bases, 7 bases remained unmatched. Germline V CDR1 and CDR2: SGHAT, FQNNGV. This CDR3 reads CASSYGLARITDTQYF. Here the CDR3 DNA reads TGTGCCAGCAGCTATGGACTAGCGAGGATCACAGATACGCAGTATTTT.

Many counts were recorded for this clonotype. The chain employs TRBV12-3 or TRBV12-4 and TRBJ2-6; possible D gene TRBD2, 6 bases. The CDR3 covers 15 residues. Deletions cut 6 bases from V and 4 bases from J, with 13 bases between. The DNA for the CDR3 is TGTGCCAGCAGCTCCCTCGGGGGAGGGGCCAACGTCCTGACTTTC. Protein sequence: CASSSLGGGANVLTF.

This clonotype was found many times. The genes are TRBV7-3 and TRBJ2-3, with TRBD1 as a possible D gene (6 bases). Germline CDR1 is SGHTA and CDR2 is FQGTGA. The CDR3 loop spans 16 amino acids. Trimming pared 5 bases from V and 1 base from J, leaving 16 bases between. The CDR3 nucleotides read TGTGCCAGCAGCCCCGGGTGGGGGCTGGGCACAGATACGCAGTATTTT. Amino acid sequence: CASSPGWGLGTDTQYF.

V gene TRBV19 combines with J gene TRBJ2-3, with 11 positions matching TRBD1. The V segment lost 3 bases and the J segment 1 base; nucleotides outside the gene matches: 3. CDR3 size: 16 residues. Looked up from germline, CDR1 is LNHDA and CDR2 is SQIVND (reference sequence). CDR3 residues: CASSMRTGGGTDTQYF. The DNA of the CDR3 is TGTGCCAGTAGTATGCGGACAGGGGGCGGCACAGATACGCAGTATTTT.

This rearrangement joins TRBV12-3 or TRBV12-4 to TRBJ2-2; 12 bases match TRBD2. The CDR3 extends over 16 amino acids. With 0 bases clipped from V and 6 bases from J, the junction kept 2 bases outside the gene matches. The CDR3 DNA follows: TGTGCCAGCAGTTTAGCCCCTAGCGGGGGGGCCGGGGAGCTGTTTTTT. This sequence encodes CASSLAPSGGAGELFF.

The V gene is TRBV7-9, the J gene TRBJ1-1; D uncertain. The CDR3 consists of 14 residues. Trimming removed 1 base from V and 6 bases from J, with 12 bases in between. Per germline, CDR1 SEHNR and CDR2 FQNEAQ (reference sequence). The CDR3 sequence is CASSLDPRRAEAFF. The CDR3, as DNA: TGTGCCAGCAGCTTAGATCCCAGGAGGGCTGAAGCTTTCTTT. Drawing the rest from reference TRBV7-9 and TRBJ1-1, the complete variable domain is DTGVSQNPRHKITKRGQNVTFRCDPISEHNRLYWYRQTLGQGPEFLTYFQNEAQLEKSRLLSDRFSAERPKGSFSTLEIQRTEQGDSAMYLCASSLDPRRAEAFFGQGTRLTVV.

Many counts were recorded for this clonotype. CDR3 sequence reads: CAWGNFGNQPQHF. The CDR3 nucleotides are TGTGCCTGGGGGAATTTTGGCAATCAGCCCCAGCATTTT. This chain links TRBV30 with TRBJ1-5, with D uncertain. The length of the CDR3 is 13 residues. Trimming took 5 bases from V and 2 from J, leaving 10 bases between them. The germline V gene encodes CDR1 GTSNPN and CDR2 SVGIG (reference sequence). The variable domain in full, completed from reference TRBV30 and TRBJ1-5, reads SQTIHQWPATLVQPVGSPLSLECTVEGTSNPNLYWYRQAAGRGLQLLFYSVGIGQISSEVPQNLSASRPQDRQFILSSKKLLLSDSGFYLCAWGNFGNQPQHFGDGTRLSIL.